A single sample gave rise to the 26 T cell receptor beta chains below, sequenced in a study of cytomegalovirus exposure and HLA in healthy donors. The PCR was carried out with 60 Vbeta primers and 13 Jbeta primers. The assay was immunoSEQ multiplex PCR, and TCRdb's table has in-frame clones only and misses some. The table has 100,000 to 150,000 clones, around 80% seen once. Sequenced sample: PBMCs. The receptor set was obtained from a female donor in good health and CMV-seronegative.

This clone was seen only once. The chain joins TRBV4-1 to TRBJ2-5, with 7 bases fitting TRBD2. Germline lookup yields CDR1 MGHRA and CDR2 YSYEKL. This CDR3 is 15 amino acids long. V shed 2 bases, J shed 4 bases, and the junction held 7 bases outside the gene matches. CDR3 loop: CASSQTRLASETQYF. The CDR3 DNA reads as TGCGCCAGCAGCCAAACCCGACTAGCATCAGAGACCCAGTACTTC.

The genes are TRBV6-5 and TRBJ1-1; 7 bases match TRBD1. This CDR3 region has 12 residues. The germline CDR1 and CDR2 sequences are MNHEY and SVGAGI. With 6 bases clipped from V and 7 bases from J, the junction kept 5 bases outside the gene matches. The CDR3 sequence is CASSQQGDEAFF. DNA for the CDR3: TGTGCCAGCAGCCAGCAGGGGGATGAAGCTTTCTTT.

This sequence joins TRBV18 and TRBJ2-5; perhaps TRBD2 as D (5 bases). CDR3 length equals 14 residues. Germline loops: CDR1 KGHSH, CDR2 LQKENI. Between the trimmed V and J ends, which lost 4 bases and 4 bases, there was a span of 13 bases. The CDR3 region has the DNA TGTGCCAGCTCACTTTCAGCCGAGGGAGAGACCCAGTACTTC. Translating gives CASSLSAEGETQYF. Using reference TRBV18 and TRBJ2-5 for the parts outside the CDR3, the full variable domain is NAGVMQNPRHLVRRRGQEARLRCSPMKGHSHVYWYRQLPEEGLKFMVYLQKENIIDESGMPKERFSAEFPKEGPSILRIQQVVRGDSAAYFCASSLSAEGETQYFGPGTRLLVL.

The chain employs TRBV2 and TRBJ1-4; the match to TRBD1 covers 8 bases. Per the germline V gene, CDR1 is SNHLY and CDR2 is FYNNEI. This CDR3 spans 15 amino acids. With V trimmed by 5 bases and J by 8 bases, 10 bases remained unmatched. The CDR3 reads CASSPKDRDGEKLFF. DNA for the CDR3: TGTGCCAGCAGTCCTAAGGACAGGGATGGGGAAAAACTGTTTTTT.

In this sample, this clone turned up a few times. This chain uses TRBV19 with TRBJ1-5, with D possibly TRBD1 on 6 matching bases. The CDR3 is 16 amino acids. Trimming left V 7 bases short and J 4 bases short, with 20 bases between. Germline CDR1 is LNHDA and CDR2 is SQIVND (reference sequence). DNA for the CDR3: TGTGCCAGTACCCAATCCGGGACATTCAATAATCAGCCCCAGCATTTT. Protein sequence: CASTQSGTFNNQPQHF.

This clone was counted only a few times. V usage is TRBV6-6 and J usage is TRBJ2-2, with D tentatively TRBD1 (6 bases). Per the germline V gene, CDR1 is MNHNY and CDR2 is SVGAGI (reference sequence). This CDR3 spans 14 amino acids. The germline V and J ends were trimmed by 2 bases and 4 bases, with 8 bases remaining between them. The CDR3 reads CASSYGGGTGELFF. The CDR3 DNA reads as TGTGCCAGCAGTTACGGGGGCGGCACCGGGGAGCTGTTTTTT.

This clone has just one count. This chain links TRBV6-1 with TRBJ2-1, with D tentatively TRBD1 (5 bases). V gave up 2 bases and J gave up 3 bases, with 8 bases separating them. This CDR3 has 14 amino acids. The germline CDR1 and CDR2 sequences are MNHNS and SASEGT. CDR3: CASSERQIYNEQFF. DNA for the CDR3: TGTGCCAGCAGTGAAAGACAGATCTACAATGAGCAGTTCTTC.

This chain uses TRBV7-9 with TRBJ1-2; D is undetermined. V dropped 2 bases and J dropped 2 bases, with 9 bases sitting between them. Germline-derived CDR1 and CDR2 are SEHNR and FQNEAQ (reference sequence). The CDR3 spans 14 residues. The CDR3 protein is CASSLRSVNYGYTF. CDR3 sequence (DNA): TGTGCCAGCAGCTTAAGGAGTGTAAACTATGGCTACACCTTC. Full variable domain (rest looked up from reference TRBV7-9 and TRBJ1-2): DTGVSQNPRHKITKRGQNVTFRCDPISEHNRLYWYRQTLGQGPEFLTYFQNEAQLEKSRLLSDRFSAERPKGSFSTLEIQRTEQGDSAMYLCASSLRSVNYGYTFGSGTRLTVV.

As concerns this clone: At one of its ends the junction is not consistent with the germline gene, which may arise from a read error. V is TRBV7-9 and J is TRBJ1-1, with a possible D match to TRBD1 (6 bases). Per the germline V gene, CDR1 is SEHNR and CDR2 is FQNEAQ (reference sequence). The CDR3 extends over 11 amino acids. CDR3 in amino acids: CSSSRDQGGFF. CDR3 nucleotides: TGTTCCAGCAGCAGAGACCAAGGGGGTTTCTTT.

This clone was detected a few times. V is TRBV11-2 and J is TRBJ2-2, with D uncertain. Germline CDR1 and CDR2: SGHAT and FQNNGV. Trimming removed 2 bases at V and 4 bases at J, with 17 bases between. The CDR3 has 17 amino acids. CDR3 protein: CASSLNSVPMSTGELFF. CDR3 DNA: TGTGCCAGCAGCTTAAATTCGGTCCCAATGAGCACCGGGGAGCTGTTTTTT.

The gene calls are TRBV19 and TRBJ2-7; the match to TRBD2 covers 7 bases. CDR3 size: 16 residues. With V trimmed by 7 bases and J by 3 bases, 15 bases remained unmatched. The germline gives CDR1 LNHDA, CDR2 SQIVND (reference sequence). This CDR3 is CASNSPRGGKVYEQYF. CDR3 bases: TGTGCCAGTAACTCCCCCCGCGGGGGAAAAGTCTACGAGCAGTACTTC.

The chain joins TRBV29-1 to TRBJ2-3; TRBD1 agrees at 8 bases. The CDR3 contains 17 residues. The V gene end was trimmed by 3 bases and the J gene end by 14 bases; junction bases not matched to a gene: 25. Germline CDR1 and CDR2: SQVTM and ANQGSEA. CDR3 in DNA: TGCAGCGTTGATCCAGCCGACCGGGACAGGAAAATGGGTTGGCCGTATTTT. Translation: CSVDPADRDRKMGWPYF.

This chain uses TRBV12-5 with TRBJ2-7, with D perhaps matching TRBD2 (5 bases). CDR1 is LGHNT and CDR2 is FRNRAP in the germline V gene. V lost 6 bases and J 0 bases, leaving 12 bases between the germline ends. The CDR3 runs to 14 residues. CDR3 coding DNA: TGTGCTAGTGGGCCCACCCGGGGCTCCTACGAGCAGTACTTC. It encodes CASGPTRGSYEQYF. Variable domain in full (rest from reference TRBV12-5 and TRBJ2-7): DARVTQTPRHKVTEMGQEVTMRCQPILGHNTVFWYRQTMMQGLELLAYFRNRAPLDDSGMPKDRFSAEMPDATLATLKIQPSEPRDSAVYFCASGPTRGSYEQYFGPGTRLTVT.

This rearrangement joins TRBV19 to TRBJ2-1; 9 bases are a match to TRBD1. The CDR3 contains 17 residues. V gave up 3 bases and J gave up 0 bases; unmatched junction bases: 6. The germline gives CDR1 LNHDA, CDR2 SQIVND (reference sequence). For the CDR3, the DNA is TGTGCCAGTAGTATGACAGGGGGTAGGAGCTCCTACAATGAGCAGTTCTTC. Translated, it gives CASSMTGGRSSYNEQFF.

V is TRBV10-1 and J is TRBJ2-5; 12 bases are a match to TRBD2. The J call is uncertain, as TRBJ2-7 better fits the DNA end. CDR1 WNHNN and CDR2 SYGVQD come from the germline V gene (reference sequence). This CDR3 comprises 16 residues. The CDR3 coding sequence is TGCGCCAGCAGGTTCCGGTGTACTAGCGGGAGGTCCGAGCAGTACTTC. This translates into CASRFRCTSGRSEQYF.

The V gene is TRBV4-2, the J gene TRBJ2-2; 8 nucleotides match TRBD2. The J segment lost 1 base and the V segment lost 2 bases, leaving 3 bases of the junction unmatched. This CDR3 is 16 amino acids long. Germline CDR1 and CDR2: LGHNA and YNFKEQ. The CDR3 DNA sequence: TGTGCCAGCAGCCAAATAACTAGCGGGAACACCGGGGAGCTGTTTTTT. It encodes CASSQITSGNTGELFF.

This chain joins TRBV5-4 and TRBJ1-4; TRBD1 matches at 9 bases. The CDR3 has 14 residues. Losses at the gene ends were 1 base for V and 8 bases for J; bases not matched to a gene: 3. Germline-derived CDR1 and CDR2 are SGHNT and YYREEE (reference sequence). CDR3 region: CASSLTGGGEKLFF. As DNA, the CDR3 is TGTGCCAGCAGCTTGACAGGGGGCGGCGAAAAACTGTTTTTT.

This sequence joins TRBV28 and TRBJ1-5; D possibly corresponds to TRBD1 (6 bases). The germline V and J ends were trimmed by 5 bases and 4 bases, with 15 bases remaining between them. The germline CDR1 and CDR2 sequences are MDHEN and SYDVKM. The CDR3 totals 15 residues. Here the CDR3 DNA reads TGTGCCAGCAGTGATTCCGGGACACTGAATCAGCCCCAGCATTTT. Amino acid sequence: CASSDSGTLNQPQHF. The whole variable domain, remainder taken from reference TRBV28 and TRBJ1-5, is DVKVTQSSRYLVKRTGEKVFLECVQDMDHENMFWYRQDPGLGLRLIYFSYDVKMKEKGDIPEGYSVSREKKERFSLILESASTNQTSMYLCASSDSGTLNQPQHFGDGTRLSIL.

The chain joins TRBV10-1 to TRBJ2-1; a weak D match, TRBD2 (7 bases). V was trimmed by 0 bases and J by 9 bases, leaving 12 bases between them. The CDR3 runs to 14 residues. Germline V gene lookup returns CDR1 WNHNN and CDR2 SYGVQD (reference sequence). CDR3 in amino acids: CASSESKGGGEQFF. CDR3 coding DNA: TGCGCCAGCAGTGAGTCGAAGGGAGGGGGTGAGCAGTTCTTC.

The CDR3 protein is CSVEGAGTGESWFVTQYF. CDR3 DNA: TGCAGCGTTGAAGGCGCCGGGACAGGGGAGAGTTGGTTCGTGACCCAGTACTTC. J is TRBJ2-5 and V is TRBV29-1; 10 bases agree with TRBD1. This CDR3 region has 18 residues. The V segment lost 1 base and the J segment 7 bases; nucleotides outside the gene matches: 18. The germline V gene encodes CDR1 SQVTM and CDR2 ANQGSEA.

This sequence joins TRBV10-3 and TRBJ1-4; 9 bases are shared with TRBD1. This CDR3 region has 17 residues. The V gene's germline CDR1 is ENHRY and CDR2 SYGVKD. The J segment lost 5 bases and the V segment lost 0 bases, leaving 7 bases of the junction unmatched. This CDR3 is CAISESGQGSLNEKLFF. In DNA form, the CDR3 reads TGTGCCATCAGTGAGTCGGGACAGGGATCCTTAAATGAAAAACTGTTTTTT.

This chain joins TRBV6-4 and TRBJ2-3; 9 bases are shared with TRBD1. The length of the CDR3 is 15 residues. Germline CDR1 reads MRHNA; CDR2 reads SNTAGT. After removal of 6 bases from V and 2 bases from J, the junction contained 6 bases not matched to a gene. The CDR3 bases are TGTGCCAGCAGCGTCGGACAGGGGCACACAGATACGCAGTATTTT. Translation gives CASSVGQGHTDTQYF.

The chain has TRBV6-5 and TRBJ2-7; possible D gene TRBD2, 6 bases. In germline, CDR1 is MNHEY, CDR2 SVGAGI. The germline V and J ends were trimmed by 5 bases and 7 bases, with 18 bases remaining between them. The CDR3 runs to 14 residues. The CDR3 nucleotides are TGTGCCAGCAGTCTACGGGAGACACGACAAGAGCAGTACTTC. Translated, it gives CASSLRETRQEQYF.

V usage is TRBV27 and J usage is TRBJ1-6; 11 positions agree with TRBD1. CDR1 is MNHEY and CDR2 is SMNVEV in the germline V gene (reference sequence). CDR3 length equals 18 residues. V shed 7 bases and J 7 bases; nucleotides not matched to a gene: 15. Here the CDR3 DNA reads TGTGCCAGCAAACCCCTCCCCGGGACAGGGGGACCCAATTCACCCCTCCACTTT. Amino acids: CASKPLPGTGGPNSPLHF.

CDR3 loop: CASSLRTGRPYEQYF. As DNA, the CDR3 is TGTGCCAGCAGCTTGCGGACAGGGAGACCCTACGAGCAGTACTTC. The chain combines TRBV13 with TRBJ2-7, with 8 bases aligning to TRBD1. This CDR3 comprises 15 residues. Germline CDR1 reads PRHDT; CDR2 reads FYEKMQ (reference sequence). Trimming cost V 3 bases and J 2 bases; bases outside gene matches: 6.

This clone was counted only a few times. This chain links TRBV28 with TRBJ1-2; 10 positions agree with TRBD1. V dropped 3 bases and J dropped 3; count of bases not matched to a gene: 7. Germline V gene sequence: CDR1 MDHEN, CDR2 SYDVKM. The CDR3 consists of 16 residues. This CDR3 is CASSLVLGTGDYGYTF. Here the CDR3 DNA reads TGTGCCAGCAGTTTGGTTTTAGGGACAGGGGACTATGGCTACACCTTC.